Listed below are T cell receptor beta chains from one sample, sequenced in a study of monozygotic twins with cystic fibrosis. Clones were read by immunoSEQ multiplex PCR, and TCRdb kept only the in-frame ones, dropping some. This sample has approximately 10,000 clones, with approximately 85% found just once. Material for sequencing was blood. All receptors come from a man between 18 and 35 years old with cystic fibrosis. CDR3s include the opening cysteine and the closing phenylalanine or tryptophan.

>TRBJ1-2|TRBV2
CASSDPGDFRKLSGYTF
>TRBJ2-1|TRBV4-1
CASSQDKSPSGGDEQFF
>TRBJ2-1|TRBV30
CACGTSGDNEQFF
>TRBJ2-7|TRBV6-5
CASSTRRGGQYEQYF
>TRBJ1-5|TRBV6-5
CASRPRVEGNQPQHF
>TRBJ2-1|TRBV11-2
CASSLLGGLAYNEQFF
>TRBJ2-3|TRBV27
CASSQRLTDSQYF
>TRBJ1-2|TRBV5-1
CASSLRQGPNYGYTF
>TRBJ2-5|TRBV18
CASSPPRLAGGHQETQYF
>TRBJ2-2|TRBV6-1
CASEEAGNAGELFF
>TRBJ2-1|TRBV27
CASSSHENEQFF
>TRBJ2-7|TRBV5-6
CASSTGTSGRAYEQYF
>TRBJ2-7|TRBV21-1
CASSTNRDRGHNEQYF
>TRBJ2-7|TRBV5-6
CASSLGGGSYEQYF
>TRBJ1-2|TRBV14
CASSLGHVYGYTF
>TRBJ1-3|TRBV29-1
CSAQVFSGNTIYF
>TRBJ2-7|TRBV9
CASSVGSAHEQYF
>TRBJ1-1|TRBV19
CASSGQGMNTEAFF
>TRBJ2-3|TRBV7-9
CASSHLGGGSAQYF
>TRBJ2-7|TRBV5-1
CASSHKDSGWKNEQYF
>TRBJ1-1|TRBV9
CASSVDNTEAFF
>TRBJ2-2|TRBV7-8
CASSLEDRVDTGELFF
>TRBJ1-4|TRBV29-1
CSASSQGMGEKLFF
>TRBJ2-7|TRBV4-1
CASRPTAKGRGFLGEQYF
>TRBJ2-7|TRBV5-6
CASSLFEVINPHEQYF
>TRBJ1-1|TRBV27
CASKRDRVNTEAFF
>TRBJ1-1|TRBV7-3
CASSLTGVRTEAFF
>TRBJ2-7|TRBV6-5
CASSRQSTEQYF
>TRBJ2-2|TRBV18
CASSPPGELFF
>TRBJ2-1|TRBV5-1
CASSLALLADNEQFF
>TRBJ2-1|TRBV19
CASRGGELLYNEQFF
>TRBJ1-5|TRBV7-9
CASRQGSQPQHF
>TRBJ1-5|TRBV19
CASSIARVASEQPQHF
>TRBJ1-4|TRBV2
CASSEARGPEEKLFF
>TRBJ2-7|TRBV7-9
CASSLSGHVNEQYF
>TRBJ2-7|TRBV15
CATSDPGTGTSYEQYF
>TRBJ2-7|TRBV21-1
CASSMTPWGEGSYEQYF